Listed below are T cell receptor beta chains from one sample, sequenced in a study of blood T cell repertoires in COVID-19. Using immunoSEQ multiplex PCR, the repertoire was profiled, and TCRdb retains in-frame clones only, with some absent. Of 350,000 to 400,000 clones in the sample, 70% to 90% were seen once. Sequenced input: peripheral blood. The origin of the receptors is a woman aged 25 to 39 with COVID-19, enrolled during active disease. Both conserved end residues are part of each CDR3. The D gene is left open where the match is weak. Only part of the rows carry a size: once, few, many, or a class if the clone is expanded.

DNA: TGTGCCGGAAGGACCTCAGGACAGGGAAGACATTCACCCCTCCACTTT; CDR3: CAGRTSGQGRHSPLHF; V: TRBV30; J: TRBJ1-6; D: TRBD1; size: .
DNA: TGTGCCAGCAGTAGATTCCGCGGAGAGGGTGGCTACACCTTC; CDR3: CASSRFRGEGGYTF; V: TRBV6-2/TRBV6-3; J: TRBJ1-2; D: .; size: .
DNA: TGTGCCAGCAGCGGGGGGACAAGCGGGACGGCCGGGGAGCTGTTTTTT; CDR3: CASSGGTSGTAGELFF; V: TRBV5-4; J: TRBJ2-2; D: .; size: once
DNA: TGTGCCAGCAGGGGACAGGGTTTCTCTGGAAACACCATATATTTT; CDR3: CASRGQGFSGNTIYF; V: TRBV25-1; J: TRBJ1-3; D: TRBD1; size: .
DNA: TGTGCCAGCAGTTTGACAGGGGCGGACTATGGCTACACCTTC; CDR3: CASSLTGADYGYTF; V: TRBV27; J: TRBJ1-2; D: TRBD1; size: .
DNA: TGTGCCAGCAGCCAAGACCCTCACAGGGACCATCGCAATGAGCAGTTCTTC; CDR3: CASSQDPHRDHRNEQFF; V: TRBV3-1/TRBV3-2; J: TRBJ2-1; D: .; size: .
DNA: TGTGCCAGCGGAGGCAGCCCCAATCAGCCCCAGCATTTT; CDR3: CASGGSPNQPQHF; V: TRBV27; J: TRBJ1-5; D: .; size: .
DNA: TGTGCCAGTAAATCGACAGGGCCTCTGTTAAACTATGGCTACACCTTC; CDR3: CASKSTGPLLNYGYTF; V: TRBV19; J: TRBJ1-2; D: TRBD1; size: .
DNA: TGTGCCTGTGGATCGGGAGGGGATGAGCAGTTCTTC; CDR3: CACGSGGDEQFF; V: TRBV30; J: TRBJ2-1; D: TRBD2; size: .
DNA: TGTGCCAGCAGCCCAGGCCAGGCAGCCTATAACACTGAAGCTTTCTTT; CDR3: CASSPGQAAYNTEAFF; V: TRBV9; J: TRBJ1-1; D: .; size: .
DNA: TGCGCCAGCAGTCAGGGGATTTCAGGTTCCCTCCCCACAGATACGCAGTATTTT; CDR3: CASSQGISGSLPTDTQYF; V: TRBV5-1; J: TRBJ2-3; D: .; size: .